The T cell receptor (beta chain) described here comes from a study of blood T cells in healthy people across ages. General observations from the study: Older individuals had lower TCR beta diversity per million T cells (the decline was roughly linear). Changes in expanded clonotypes were possibly confounded, as the CMV status of donors was unknown.

Concerning this clonotype itself: Its antigen remains unknown.

Germline-derived CDR1 and CDR2 are KGHSH and LQKENI. CDR3 size: 15 residues. The V gene lost 6 bases and the J gene lost 6 bases, with 18 bases spanning the gap. The second PCR ran about 6 to 11 cycles with a sample-barcoded 5' primer and J-beta primers. TCRdb re-analysed the 5' RACE reads in MiXCR, keeping a single row per CDR3 protein. The table includes roughly 1.9 million distinct CDR3 sequences, about 39% detected once. This sequence joins TRBV18 and TRBJ2-1, with D perhaps matching TRBD2 (7 bases). This receptor was obtained from a human donor in good health. The sequenced sample consisted of blood. The CDR3 region is CASSEVRGGFNEQFF. Written as DNA, the CDR3 is TGTGCCAGCTCCGAAGTGAGGGGGGGCTTCAATGAGCAGTTCTTC.